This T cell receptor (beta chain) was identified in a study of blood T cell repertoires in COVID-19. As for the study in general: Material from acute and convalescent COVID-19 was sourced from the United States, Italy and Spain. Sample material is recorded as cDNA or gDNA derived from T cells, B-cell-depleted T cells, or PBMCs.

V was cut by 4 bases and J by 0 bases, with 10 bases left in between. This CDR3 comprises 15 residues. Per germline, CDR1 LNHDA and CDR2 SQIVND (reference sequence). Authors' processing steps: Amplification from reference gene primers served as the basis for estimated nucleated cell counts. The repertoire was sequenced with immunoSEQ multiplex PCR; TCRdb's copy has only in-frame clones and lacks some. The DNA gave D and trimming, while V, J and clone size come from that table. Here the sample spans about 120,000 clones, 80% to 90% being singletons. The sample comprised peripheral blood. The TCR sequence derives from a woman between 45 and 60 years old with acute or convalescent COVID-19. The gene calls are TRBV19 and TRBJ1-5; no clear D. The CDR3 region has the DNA TGTGCCAGTAGTACAAACGGACTTAGCAATCAGCCCCAGCATTTT. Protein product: CASSTNGLSNQPQHF.